This TCR beta chain was found in a study of lymphopenia after photon versus proton radiotherapy (dated by TCRdb to about 2019). Regarding the study in general: The study compared the immunological effects of photon versus proton radiation therapy in patients with gastrointestinal tumors who developed high-grade lymphopenia. The 20 or so patients in the cohort had gastrointestinal tumors, were treated with either photon or proton therapy, and subsequently developed lymphopenia. The goal of the study was to describe how the two radiation modalities differ in their effects on the immune system.

Receptor libraries were prepared by the immunoSEQ multiplex PCR assay. T cell repertoires were profiled with deep sequencing of rearranged TCR beta loci together with multiparametric flow cytometry. This is the immuneACCESS table as TCRdb keeps it, with only in-frame sequences that have V and J called. A part of the clones is gone; compared with another copy, unresolved V genes explain less than half, and the rest is unexplained. The sample table records about 35,000 clones; about 93% of these occur just once. The leading ten clones occupy over 12% of the sample. What the authors observed across the whole study: The authors looked at the survival association only in patients who died, and they framed better survival with proton therapy as a possibility rather than a demonstrated result. Across the cohort, a larger post-nadir drop in TCR diversity was inversely correlated with overall survival time among patients who died. After the lymphocyte count nadir, oligoclonal expansion, especially of CD8+ Temra cells, was observed in photon-treated repertoires, and the drop in diversity was driven by this expansion. During treatment, patients who received proton therapy stayed relatively stable, whereas patients who received photon therapy lost naive T cells and TCR diversity and gained effector/memory populations.

CDR1 and CDR2, looked up from the germline V gene, are SGHRS and YFSETQ. The cysteine opens and the phenylalanine closes a CDR3 of 14 amino acids. Of the read, only the CDR3 DNA is kept; its 42 bases are in frame from base 1. V trim: 1 base; J trim: 5 bases; unmatched bases: 2. A remark on this clone: The target of this receptor is not known. No base-level quality is on record; no much larger clone is a single base apart.

The material sequenced was peripheral blood, taken from a patient treated with photon-based radiotherapy. Recombination joined TRBV5-1 with TRBJ2-3; TRBD2 agrees with 9 junctional bases. This receptor was obtained from a man between 60 and 75 years old with cholangiocarcinoma. The CDR3 sequence is CASSLWREGDTQYF. In nucleotide form, the sequence is TGCGCCAGCAGCTTGTGGCGGGAGGGAGATACGCAGTATTTT.